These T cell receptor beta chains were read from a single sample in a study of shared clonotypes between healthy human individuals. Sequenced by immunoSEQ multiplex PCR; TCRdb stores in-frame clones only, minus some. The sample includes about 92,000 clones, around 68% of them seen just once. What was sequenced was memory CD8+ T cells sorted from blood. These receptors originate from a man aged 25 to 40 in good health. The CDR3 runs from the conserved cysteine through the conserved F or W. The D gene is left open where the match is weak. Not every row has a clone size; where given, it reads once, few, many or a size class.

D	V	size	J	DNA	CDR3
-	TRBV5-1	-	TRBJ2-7	TGCGCCAGCAGCCCGAAGAGGACAGAGGGACTAACGGGAGTCTACGAGCAGTACTTC	CASSPKRTEGLTGVYEQYF
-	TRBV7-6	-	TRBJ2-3	TGTGCCAGCAGCCTGAAGGGAGCAGATACGCAGTATTTT	CASSLKGADTQYF
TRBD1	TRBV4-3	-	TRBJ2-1	TGCGCCAGCAGCCAACTGGACAGGGGCAATGAGCAGTTCTTC	CASSQLDRGNEQFF
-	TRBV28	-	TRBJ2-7	TGTGCCAGCAGTTTGTTTTACGAGCAGTACTTC	CASSLFYEQYF
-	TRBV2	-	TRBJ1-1	TGTGCCAGCGAGACCGGGCCGAACACTGAAGCTTTCTTT	CASETGPNTEAFF
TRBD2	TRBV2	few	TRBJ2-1	TGTGCCAGCAGTAGACTAGCGAACTCCTACAATGAGCAGTTCTTC	CASSRLANSYNEQFF
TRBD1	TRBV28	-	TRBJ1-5	TGTGCCAGCAGTCGGGACAGGGGCGGGGGTCAGCCCCAGCATTTT	CASSRDRGGGQPQHF
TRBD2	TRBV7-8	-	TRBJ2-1	TGTGCCAGCAGCTTAGGTTCTAGCGGCTCCTACAATGAGCAGTTCTTC	CASSLGSSGSYNEQFF
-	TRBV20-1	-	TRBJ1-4	TGCAGTGCTAGATCCAACGAAAAACTGTTTTTT	CSARSNEKLFF
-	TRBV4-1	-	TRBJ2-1	TGCGCCAGCAGCCAAAGAGGACAGCCGGGGAGCTCCTACAATGAGCAGTTCTTC	CASSQRGQPGSSYNEQFF
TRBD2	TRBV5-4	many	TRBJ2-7	TGTGCCAGCCATCCAGCGGGAATAGAGCAGTACTTC	CASHPAGIEQYF
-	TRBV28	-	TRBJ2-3	TGTGCCAGCAGTAGACCAGAGGCAGCCACAGATACGCAGTATTTT	CASSRPEAATDTQYF
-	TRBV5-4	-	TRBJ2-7	TGTGCCAGCAGCTTATTAACGGGTGCAGACGAGCAGTACTTC	CASSLLTGADEQYF